The rows below give T cell receptor beta chains drawn from one sample of a study of identical twins' blood T cells. TCRdb re-derived calls from the 5' RACE reads in MiXCR, one entry per CDR3 protein. Seen here are roughly 380,000 distinct CDR3 sequences, about 28% observed once, and the top ten hold 6.1%. The specimen was PBMCs. These receptors originate from a woman aged 18 to 55 in good health. CDR3s include the opening cysteine and the closing phenylalanine or tryptophan. Each record gives: CDR3 protein, CDR3 DNA, D gene, clone size, CDR3 length, J gene, V gene. A D gene is named only where the DNA matches it firmly. Size is stated for part of the rows, as once, few or many counts, or as a class when the clone is expanded.

cdr3_aa: CSARDFRTGANTGAFF
cdr3_nt: TGCAGTGCTAGAGATTTTCGGACAGGGGCAAACACTGGAGCTTTCTTT
d_call: TRBD1
clone_size: few
cdr3_length: 16
j_call: TRBJ1-1
v_call: TRBV20-1

cdr3_aa: CASSIGAKNIQYF
cdr3_nt: TGTGCCAGCAGTATCGGAGCCAAAAACATTCAGTACTTC
d_call: NA
clone_size: few
cdr3_length: 13
j_call: TRBJ2-4
v_call: TRBV12-3/TRBV12-4

cdr3_aa: CASSAGTTVADTQYF
cdr3_nt: TGCGCCAGCAGCGCGGGGACTACCGTTGCAGATACGCAGTATTTT
d_call: TRBD2
clone_size: NA
cdr3_length: 15
j_call: TRBJ2-3
v_call: TRBV5-1

cdr3_aa: CSVKGAPGQGDYGYTF
cdr3_nt: TGCAGCGTTAAGGGTGCTCCGGGACAGGGAGACTATGGCTACACCTTC
d_call: TRBD1
clone_size: NA
cdr3_length: 16
j_call: TRBJ1-2
v_call: TRBV29-1

cdr3_aa: CASSSPDGGYNEQFF
cdr3_nt: TGTGCCAGCAGCTCGCCGGATGGAGGTTACAATGAGCAGTTCTTC
d_call: NA
clone_size: few
cdr3_length: 15
j_call: TRBJ2-1
v_call: TRBV7-6

cdr3_aa: CASSLFAGLTDTQYF
cdr3_nt: TGTGCCAGCAGCTTATTCGCCGGGCTGACAGATACGCAGTATTTT
d_call: NA
clone_size: NA
cdr3_length: 15
j_call: TRBJ2-3
v_call: TRBV11-2

cdr3_aa: CASSQGLAGGPSYNEQFF
cdr3_nt: TGCGCCAGCAGCCAAGGCCTAGCGGGAGGGCCTTCCTACAATGAGCAGTTCTTC
d_call: TRBD2
clone_size: NA
cdr3_length: 18
j_call: TRBJ2-1
v_call: TRBV4-3

cdr3_aa: CASSLGTPKQFF
cdr3_nt: TGTGCCAGCAGCCTAGGGACTCCGAAGCAGTTCTTC
d_call: NA
clone_size: NA
cdr3_length: 12
j_call: TRBJ2-1
v_call: TRBV7-8

cdr3_aa: CASSFRQGKGEQFF
cdr3_nt: TGTGCCAGCAGCTTTAGACAGGGAAAGGGTGAGCAGTTCTTC
d_call: TRBD1
clone_size: NA
cdr3_length: 14
j_call: TRBJ2-1
v_call: TRBV5-6

cdr3_aa: CASSEVGLAGGNEQFF
cdr3_nt: TGTGCCAGCAGTGAAGTAGGACTAGCGGGGGGCAATGAGCAGTTCTTC
d_call: TRBD2
clone_size: NA
cdr3_length: 16
j_call: TRBJ2-1
v_call: TRBV2

cdr3_aa: CASSDPENTEAFF
cdr3_nt: TGTGCCAGCAGTGATCCAGAGAACACTGAAGCTTTCTTT
d_call: NA
clone_size: many
cdr3_length: 13
j_call: TRBJ1-1
v_call: TRBV2

cdr3_aa: CASSQGPGGHGYGYTF
cdr3_nt: TGTGCCAGCAGCCAAGGTCCTGGGGGGCACGGTTATGGCTACACCTTC
d_call: NA
clone_size: NA
cdr3_length: 16
j_call: TRBJ1-2
v_call: TRBV14

cdr3_aa: CASSVSGDSIYNEQFF
cdr3_nt: TGTGCCAGCAGCGTATCCGGGGACTCGATATACAATGAGCAGTTCTTC
d_call: NA
clone_size: NA
cdr3_length: 16
j_call: TRBJ2-1
v_call: TRBV9

cdr3_aa: CASQPAGGSYKNTEAFF
cdr3_nt: TGTGCCAGCCAGCCGGCAGGGGGCTCCTATAAGAACACTGAAGCTTTCTTT
d_call: TRBD1
clone_size: NA
cdr3_length: 17
j_call: TRBJ1-1
v_call: TRBV2

cdr3_aa: CASQQNPSGGSYNEQFF
cdr3_nt: TGCGCCAGTCAGCAAAACCCTAGCGGGGGATCCTACAATGAGCAGTTCTTC
d_call: TRBD2
clone_size: NA
cdr3_length: 17
j_call: TRBJ2-1
v_call: TRBV5-1

cdr3_aa: CSARIPNTEAFF
cdr3_nt: TGCAGTGCTAGAATACCGAACACTGAAGCTTTCTTT
d_call: NA
clone_size: few
cdr3_length: 12
j_call: TRBJ1-1
v_call: TRBV20-1

cdr3_aa: CASSYPGQGRTEKLFF
cdr3_nt: TGTGCCAGCAGCTACCCGGGACAGGGCAGGACTGAAAAACTGTTTTTT
d_call: TRBD1
clone_size: medium-sized
cdr3_length: 16
j_call: TRBJ1-4
v_call: TRBV11-2

cdr3_aa: CASSLNTGMTEAFF
cdr3_nt: TGTGCCAGCAGCTTGAATACAGGGATGACTGAAGCTTTCTTT
d_call: NA
clone_size: few
cdr3_length: 14
j_call: TRBJ1-1
v_call: TRBV7-2

cdr3_aa: CAGSSGRAASEQFF
cdr3_nt: TGCGCCGGGTCTAGCGGGAGGGCCGCGAGTGAGCAGTTCTTC
d_call: TRBD2
clone_size: NA
cdr3_length: 14
j_call: TRBJ2-1
v_call: TRBV10-2

cdr3_aa: CASRIQGDGYTF
cdr3_nt: TGTGCCAGCAGGATACAGGGAGACGGCTACACCTTC
d_call: NA
clone_size: NA
cdr3_length: 12
j_call: TRBJ1-2
v_call: TRBV12-3/TRBV12-4

cdr3_aa: CASSDLQGRGNQPQHF
cdr3_nt: TGTGCCAGTAGCGACTTACAGGGACGAGGCAATCAGCCCCAGCATTTT
d_call: NA
clone_size: NA
cdr3_length: 16
j_call: TRBJ1-5
v_call: TRBV19

cdr3_aa: CASSPDNRRNTEAFF
cdr3_nt: TGTGCCAGCAGCCCAGATAACAGGCGGAACACTGAAGCTTTCTTT
d_call: NA
clone_size: NA
cdr3_length: 15
j_call: TRBJ1-1
v_call: TRBV5-6

cdr3_aa: CATSDGTGELFF
cdr3_nt: TGTGCCACCAGTGACGGCACCGGGGAGCTGTTTTTT
d_call: NA
clone_size: NA
cdr3_length: 12
j_call: TRBJ2-2
v_call: TRBV24-1

cdr3_aa: CASSVEGSADTQYF
cdr3_nt: TGTGCCAGCAGCGTAGAAGGGTCGGCAGATACGCAGTATTTT
d_call: NA
clone_size: once
cdr3_length: 14
j_call: TRBJ2-3
v_call: TRBV9